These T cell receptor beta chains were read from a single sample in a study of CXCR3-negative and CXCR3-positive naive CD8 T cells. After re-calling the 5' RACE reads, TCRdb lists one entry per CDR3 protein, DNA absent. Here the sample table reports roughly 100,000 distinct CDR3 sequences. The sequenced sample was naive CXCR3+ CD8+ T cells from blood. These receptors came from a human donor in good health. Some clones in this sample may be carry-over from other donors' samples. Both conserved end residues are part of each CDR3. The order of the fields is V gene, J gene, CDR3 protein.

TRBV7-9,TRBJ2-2,CASSYTGEITGELFF
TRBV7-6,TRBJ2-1,CASSFTGPYNEQFF
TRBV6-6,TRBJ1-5,CASIQGVNQPQHF
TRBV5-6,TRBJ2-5,CASSLGLGQETQYF
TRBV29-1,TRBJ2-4,CSVEGSVSGKNIQYF
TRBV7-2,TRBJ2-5,CASSSMRLTPAETQYF
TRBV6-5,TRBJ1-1,CASTELGARTEAFF
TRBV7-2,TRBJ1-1,CASSTRDRDTEAFF
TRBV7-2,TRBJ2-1,CASSLDPYNEQFF
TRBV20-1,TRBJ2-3,CSALGVGVSLGGTDTQYF
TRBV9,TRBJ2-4,CAISPPGLAKNIQYF
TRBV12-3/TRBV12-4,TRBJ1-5,CASTGQGAQPQHF
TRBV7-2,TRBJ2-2,CASSYGLAGENTGELFF
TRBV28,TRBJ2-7,CASSSNSGGAYEQYF
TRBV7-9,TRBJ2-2,CATEPGQGIPGELFF
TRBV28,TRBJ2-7,CASRLTSGSLQYF
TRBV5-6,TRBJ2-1,CVGSREGSYNEQFF
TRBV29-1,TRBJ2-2,CSVRQLNTGELFF
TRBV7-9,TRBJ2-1,CASSYAGGHEQFF
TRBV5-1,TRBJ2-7,CASSFPDSSYEQYF
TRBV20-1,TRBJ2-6,CSARDPASGANVLTF
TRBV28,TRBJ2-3,CASSPTTRVGTDTQYF
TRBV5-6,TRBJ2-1,CASSLGDRDNEQFF
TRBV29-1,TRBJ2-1,CSVEGTGGEQFF
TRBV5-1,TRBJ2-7,CASSLEGSYEQYF
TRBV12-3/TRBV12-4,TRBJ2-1,CASSQPGAGLHYNEQFF
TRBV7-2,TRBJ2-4,CASSLDGGGNIQYF
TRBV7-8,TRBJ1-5,CASSLPGNKQPQHF
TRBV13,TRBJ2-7,CASSTRDRGKEQYF
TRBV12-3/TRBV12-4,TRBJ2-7,CASTHQDRAYEQYF
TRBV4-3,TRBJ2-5,CASSQDGGLLETQYF
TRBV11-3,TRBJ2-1,CASDHGGAYNEQFF
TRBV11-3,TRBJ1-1,CASSLFSLRVTMNTEAFF
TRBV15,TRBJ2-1,CATSSLFNEQFF
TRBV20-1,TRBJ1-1,CSATGGGIMNTEAFF
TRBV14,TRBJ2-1,CASSQGKGPYNEQFF